The rows below give T cell receptor beta chains drawn from one sample of a study of early stage breast cancer tumors. Clones were read by immunoSEQ multiplex PCR, and TCRdb kept only the in-frame ones, dropping some. The table has fewer than 70,000 clones, 65% to 80% seen once; the top ten hold 3.4%. The sequenced sample was blood. These receptors all come from a person younger than 45 with breast cancer. The CDR3 runs from the conserved cysteine through the conserved F or W. D genes are given only for firm matches. Size values are once, few and many counts, or a class for expanded clones, and some rows have none.

V gene	D gene	clone size	J gene	CDR3 protein	CDR3 DNA
TRBV20-1	-	-	TRBJ1-1	CSARETEAFF	TGCAGTGCTAGGGAGACTGAAGCTTTCTTT
TRBV6-1	TRBD1	-	TRBJ1-4	CASSEGQGREKLFF	TGTGCCAGCAGTGAAGGACAGGGTCGGGAAAAACTGTTTTTT
TRBV6-1	-	-	TRBJ2-7	CASHFLLEQYF	TGTGCCAGCCATTTTTTACTGGAGCAGTACTTC
TRBV5-1	TRBD2	-	TRBJ2-2	CASSWLAGGPARNTGELFF	TGCGCCAGCAGCTGGCTAGCGGGAGGCCCTGCCCGGAACACCGGGGAGCTGTTTTTT
TRBV11-2	TRBD2	-	TRBJ2-1	CASSLAASGWEEQFF	TGTGCCAGCAGCTTAGCGGCTAGCGGGTGGGAGGAGCAGTTCTTC
TRBV30	-	few	TRBJ1-5	CAWSPPGEPSPQHF	TGTGCCTGGAGTCCCCCGGGGGAGCCATCGCCCCAGCATTTT
TRBV7-9	-	-	TRBJ2-7	CASSLKSIGAYEQYF	TGTGCCAGCAGCTTAAAATCCATAGGAGCCTACGAGCAGTACTTC
TRBV7-6	TRBD2	-	TRBJ2-3	CASSLDQLAGGPSTDTQYF	TGTGCCAGCAGCTTAGACCAACTAGCGGGAGGGCCGAGCACAGATACGCAGTATTTT
TRBV7-9	-	few	TRBJ1-3	CASSLYNGLNTIYF	TGTGCCAGCAGCTTATACAATGGGCTAAACACCATATATTTT
TRBV6-5	-	-	TRBJ2-2	CASSLNTGELFF	TGTGCCAGCAGCCTAAACACCGGGGAGCTGTTTTTT
TRBV15	-	-	TRBJ2-7	CATSRDAAAYEQYF	TGTGCCACCAGCAGAGACGCCGCAGCGTACGAGCAGTACTTC
TRBV11-2	TRBD2	few	TRBJ2-5	CASSSWTSGRGEETQYF	TGTGCCAGCAGCTCCTGGACTAGCGGGAGGGGAGAAGAGACCCAGTACTTC
TRBV4-1	-	-	TRBJ2-5	CASSQRAGSGAETQYF	TGCGCCAGCAGCCAGAGGGCAGGTAGTGGGGCTGAGACCCAGTACTTC
TRBV19	-	-	TRBJ2-7	CASSSVGGPYEQYF	TGTGCCAGTAGTTCCGTGGGGGGCCCCTACGAGCAGTACTTC
TRBV7-2	-	-	TRBJ1-1	CASSLEGSNTEAFF	TGTGCCAGCAGCTTAGAAGGATCGAACACTGAAGCTTTCTTT
TRBV10-1	-	-	TRBJ1-2	CASSGQQHYGYTF	TGCGCCAGCAGTGGACAACAGCACTATGGCTACACCTTC
TRBV19	TRBD2	few	TRBJ2-7	CARCRQRELSYEQYF	TGTGCCAGGTGCCGGCAGCGGGAGCTCTCCTACGAGCAGTACTTC
TRBV29-1	-	-	TRBJ2-7	CSVVRTGSYEQYF	TGCAGCGTTGTTCGGACGGGCTCCTACGAGCAGTACTTC
TRBV19	-	-	TRBJ1-1	CASDRGLNTEAFF	TGTGCCAGCGACAGAGGGTTGAACACTGAAGCTTTCTTT
TRBV5-6	-	-	TRBJ1-3	CASSRTGQFSGNTIYF	TGTGCCAGCAGCCGCACTGGACAGTTCTCTGGAAACACCATATATTTT
TRBV27	-	-	TRBJ1-5	CANSSGWPGNQPQHF	TGTGCCAACAGTTCGGGTTGGCCGGGCAATCAGCCCCAGCATTTT
TRBV7-9	TRBD1	-	TRBJ2-7	CASSFGTGGYEQYF	TGTGCCAGCAGCTTCGGGACAGGGGGTTACGAGCAGTACTTC
TRBV11-3	-	-	TRBJ2-3	CASSLNTDTQYF	TGTGCCAGCAGCTTAAACACAGATACGCAGTATTTT
TRBV4-1	-	few	TRBJ1-2	CASSLERNYGYTF	TGCGCCAGCAGCCTGGAGAGGAACTATGGCTACACCTTC
TRBV18	TRBD2	-	TRBJ2-1	CASSSRLAGNEGEQFF	TGTGCCAGCTCAAGCAGACTAGCGGGAAATGAAGGTGAGCAGTTCTTC
TRBV5-4	-	-	TRBJ1-1	CASTPILSEVGAFF	TGTGCCAGCACCCCTATTCTTTCCGAAGTCGGAGCTTTCTTT
TRBV27	-	few	TRBJ2-7	CASSPTARASYEQYF	TGTGCCAGCAGTCCCACCGCCAGGGCCTCCTACGAGCAGTACTTC
TRBV14	-	few	TRBJ1-6	CASSQGTIRGSPLHF	TGTGCCAGCAGCCAAGGGACTATCAGGGGCTCACCCCTCCACTTT
TRBV5-4	TRBD1	few	TRBJ1-4	CASSLTGDATNEKLFF	TGTGCCAGCAGCTTAACAGGGGATGCAACTAATGAAAAACTGTTTTTT
TRBV11-2	-	few	TRBJ2-7	CASSLLSGVGYEQYF	TGTGCCAGCAGCTTACTTTCGGGTGTGGGGTACGAGCAGTACTTC
TRBV4-3	TRBD1	-	TRBJ1-2	CASSQDLGQPYYGYTF	TGCGCCAGCAGCCAAGATTTGGGACAGCCGTACTATGGCTACACCTTC
TRBV30	-	-	TRBJ2-3	CAWNARRGITDTQYF	TGTGCCTGGAACGCGAGACGGGGAATCACAGATACGCAGTATTTT
TRBV5-1	-	-	TRBJ2-5	CASSLGIGREETQYF	TGCGCCAGCAGCTTGGGCATAGGTCGGGAAGAGACCCAGTACTTC
TRBV5-1	-	-	TRBJ1-2	CASSLAPVGSPGYTF	TGCGCCAGCAGCCTGGCCCCCGTGGGTAGCCCTGGCTACACCTTC
TRBV7-9	-	-	TRBJ1-1	CASSSGVRGTEAFF	TGTGCCAGCAGCTCCGGTGTTAGGGGAACTGAAGCTTTCTTT
TRBV2	TRBD1	-	TRBJ1-5	CASSAGTGGSGPQHF	TGTGCCAGCAGCGCCGGGACAGGAGGATCAGGGCCCCAGCATTTT
TRBV5-1	-	once	TRBJ2-1	CASSLGAGPYNEQFF	TGCGCCAGCAGCTTGGGCGCGGGACCCTACAATGAGCAGTTCTTC
TRBV7-8	-	-	TRBJ2-1	CASSLVYYNEQFF	TGTGCCAGCAGCTTAGTATACTACAATGAGCAGTTCTTC
TRBV30	-	few	TRBJ1-2	CAWSVNEVGYTF	TGTGCCTGGAGTGTGAACGAGGTTGGCTACACCTTC
TRBV4-3	-	once	TRBJ1-3	CASSQARSGNTIYF	TGCGCCAGCAGCCAAGCTCGGTCCGGAAACACCATATATTTT
TRBV10-3	-	-	TRBJ2-7	CAISPGRRPYEQYF	TGTGCCATCAGTCCGGGACGCCGACCCTACGAGCAGTACTTC
TRBV5-1	-	-	TRBJ1-6	CASSAGVFDSPLHF	TGCGCCAGCAGCGCCGGGGTTTTCGATTCACCCCTCCACTTT
TRBV19	TRBD2	-	TRBJ2-2	CASSIGGLAAGELFF	TGTGCCAGTAGTATCGGTGGACTAGCGGCTGGGGAGCTGTTTTTT
TRBV7-2	-	-	TRBJ2-7	CASSLGLGLVYEQYF	TGTGCCAGCAGCTTGGGCTTAGGCCTCGTCTACGAGCAGTACTTC
TRBV7-8	-	-	TRBJ2-7	CASSSGHPGYEQYF	TGTGCCAGCAGCTCGGGACACCCGGGGTACGAGCAGTACTTC
TRBV6-5	-	once	TRBJ1-1	CASTRNTEAFF	TGTGCCAGCACTAGAAACACTGAAGCTTTCTTT
TRBV7-9	TRBD1	-	TRBJ1-4	CASSRHSQGQNEKLFF	TGTGCCAGCAGTCGACATTCTCAGGGACAGAATGAAAAACTGTTTTTT
TRBV6-5	TRBD2	-	TRBJ2-2	CASSYSTSGLTGELFF	TGTGCCAGCAGTTACTCGACTAGCGGGCTAACCGGGGAGCTGTTTTTT
TRBV18	TRBD1	-	TRBJ2-2	CASSPRTGGTGELFF	TGTGCCAGCTCACCCAGGACAGGGGGAACCGGGGAGCTGTTTTTT
TRBV29-1	TRBD1	-	TRBJ2-4	CSVKVPRQGSNIQYF	TGCAGCGTTAAAGTCCCCCGACAGGGCTCAAACATTCAGTACTTC